The clone carrying this T cell receptor beta chain was seen just once. These data originate in a study of cytotoxic CD8 clonotypes in ibrutinib-treated CLL. The data were produced by immunoSEQ multiplex PCR, yet TCRdb's version contains in-frame clones alone and is incomplete. The sample has 150,000 or so clones, about four fifths seen once. This CDR3 has 14 residues. V was cut by 4 bases and J by 1 base, with 7 bases left in between. Germline V lookup: CDR1 LNHDA, CDR2 SQIVND (reference sequence). The chain recombines TRBV19 with TRBJ2-2; no firm D call. The sequenced sample was PBMCs, obtained after 12 months of ibrutinib treatment. This TCR was recovered from a human donor with chronic lymphocytic leukemia. CDR3 in DNA: TGTGCCAGTAGTAAATCCGTGAACACCGGGGAGCTGTTTTTT. Translating it yields CASSKSVNTGELFF.